This T cell receptor beta chain was obtained from a study of cytomegalovirus exposure and HLA in healthy donors (TCRdb year 2017). As for the study more broadly: An earlier analysis of some 600 of the donors reported around 280 Gb of sequence data and 95 million to 140 million unique TCR beta sequences obtained from some 170 million T cells. Using immunosequencing, the study profiled T cell repertoires from about 620 subjects and related those repertoires to cytomegalovirus serostatus. The study combined high-throughput TCR immunosequencing, statistical association of individual TCRs with disease status, and machine learning to predict cytomegalovirus infection status. Along with the approximately 670-subject first cohort, a separate validation cohort of approximately 110 different subjects was used. Every repertoire in the discovery cohort had been generated on one and the same sequencing platform. Around 320 gigabases of sequencing data and some 85 million unique TCR sequences were included in an early release covering several hundred HLA-typed donors. To decide whether each TCR beta V gene segment behaved as functional or pseudogenic, an earlier analysis of approximately 620 of the donors relied on high-throughput TCR beta sequencing. Among the roughly 400 genotyped donors, about 83% belonged to the genetic ancestry cluster associated with self-reported Caucasian donors. In the later analysis, no new phenotypic data were used to find candidate immune exposures; instead, reliance was placed on TCR beta sequences and their occurrence across donors. The study aimed to test whether cataloging public T cell receptors could reveal signatures of past pathogen exposure. Several DR-DQ haplotypes were treated as single units for association and clustering because of strong linkage in the cohort. Genome-wide SNP genotypes for about 55% of the roughly 670 donors were used in a later genetic analysis, which treated that subset as a discovery cohort. Among about 390 genotyped donors of the cohort, an average of around 240,000 unique TCR beta nucleotide sequences were sequenced per donor, roughly 20% of them non-productive. To study patterns of TCR occurrence, a later analysis re-analyzed previously published TCR beta repertoires from more than 550 donors and added high-resolution HLA genotyping. Donor age, sex, ethnicity and CMV serostatus were collected together with the repertoire data. Typing coverage varied by locus: about 620-630 donors for A, B, C, DRB1 and DQB1; under 550 for DQA1; more than 600 for DPA1; more than 450 for DPB1. HLA typing covered class I and class II loci at four-digit resolution. Points the paper makes about the study in general: According to a later analysis, TCR association rates differed among HLA loci, with DRB1 alleles showing the most associated TCRs and HLA-C alleles showing the fewest. Compared with the approximately 710-donor mean, donors in an Asian-associated ancestry cluster had fewer N-insertions in productive TCRs, according to a later genetic analysis. When HLA alleles, especially DR and DQ, strongly co-occurred, TCR associations were difficult to assign to individual alleles. According to a later analysis, parvovirus B19, influenza, CMV and Epstein-Barr virus appeared linked to several top co-occurrence clusters. HLA typing was unavailable for some donors at each locus, so association tests used only the typed subset. The classifier was reported to diagnose cytomegalovirus status with high specificity and sensitivity in both the original and validation cohorts. Only TCR beta chains were sequenced in this cohort, and the absence of alpha or paired-chain data limited detectable features. In an earlier analysis of around 500 of the donors, most TCR beta V segments appeared in productive rearrangements about 87% or about 30% of the time, broadly matching IMGT annotations. While some public TCRs were present in many individuals, most TCR sequences turned up only very rarely across donors. For the cohort, immune exposure information was limited to CMV serostatus. A further reported finding was that TCR beta sequences accurately predicted the HLA-A and HLA-B alleles for most subjects in the first cohort. In vitro tests confirmed that a few of the cytomegalovirus-associated TCR beta chains recognize cytomegalovirus antigens. A later analysis found that HLA-associated TCR beta chains were more clonally expanded and had lower generation probabilities than equally common non-associated chains. Linkage disequilibrium might explain the correlated functional status among segregating V segments, but an unknown experimental factor could not be excluded. It was suggested by the authors that the approach could potentially be generalized to other disease states and immunological phenotypes. In a later genetic analysis, a missense DCLRE1C variant was associated with V-gene and J-gene trimming of TCR beta chains, and the association was replicated in an independent cohort. The study listed 150 to 200 TCR beta chains as associated with cytomegalovirus. In a later analysis, about 16,000 TCR beta sequences were associated with specific HLA alleles at a false discovery rate of 0.05. Because counts were too low, some 17 rarely observed V segments, including chromosome 9 orphons, were left out of the earlier analysis of 500 to 650 of the donors. A cluster of highly shared sequence variants was judged likely to be a technical artifact of the sequencing pipeline. The presence/absence analyses assumed that sequencing depth was roughly uniform across donors, and that assumption may not be true. According to a later analysis, most CMV-associated TCR beta chains appeared to be HLA-restricted, and the HLA associations seemed to be driven largely by CMV exposure.

Regarding this clone: It lacks a known antigen. No base-level quality is on record; no much larger clone is a single base apart.

Preparation of the library involved the immunoSEQ multiplex PCR assay. A mixture of 60 forward primers for TCR Vbeta segments and 13 reverse primers for TCR Jbeta segments was used in the multiplex PCR. Amplification of the CDR3 region of rearranged TCR beta genes was performed with a multiplex PCR assay on genomic DNA. On the Illumina HiSeq System, the amplified TCR beta libraries were sequenced as 87-base-pair reads. The paper's data handling went like this. In a later analysis, tens of millions of unique TCR beta chains were counted across the approximately 620 repertoires, and about 10 million of these chains were shared by at least two donors. Raw reads were error-corrected and collapsed into unique sequences by a nearest-neighbor algorithm in which closely related sequences were merged to remove PCR and sequencing errors. V, D and J gene segments were assigned by aligning CDR3 sequences to IMGT reference sequences. Each retained sequence needed at least a six-nucleotide match to both a V gene segment and a J gene segment. Rearrangements were classified as productive when the CDR3 lacked stop codons and remained in frame with V and J, and all other rearrangements were classified as non-productive. Following IMGT convention, CDR3 was defined as the stretch from the second conserved V-encoded cysteine up to the conserved J-encoded phenylalanine. The earlier analysis of 587 of the donors excluded sequences that lacked an unambiguous match to a single V gene segment. In an earlier analysis of roughly 600 of the donors, a V segment was called functional when productive rearrangements were above 56.7%, and segregating when the standard deviation between donors exceeded 5%. A statistical classification framework was built to diagnose cytomegalovirus status from the catalog of TCR beta chain sequences. In a later analysis, TCR nucleotide sequences were compared against IMGT/GENE-DB human TR gene sequences so that V and J genes could be assigned. A later analysis assigned CDR3 sequences and most-parsimonious VDJ recombination scenarios with the TCRdist pipeline. In a later analysis, each TCR beta chain was defined by its CDR3 amino acid sequence together with its V-gene family, and reads lacking a unique V-gene family were excluded. In a later analysis, fewer than 600 highly shared, low-generation-probability nucleotide sequences were removed to address suspected cross-contamination and a sequencing artifact. In a later analysis, a clonal expansion index was calculated for each public chain from normalized within-repertoire ranks of inferred template counts. A later analysis computed generation probabilities with a VDJ recombination model fitted to out-of-frame rearrangements, and checked the results against IGoR. A later analysis scored TCR-TCR, TCR-HLA and TCR-CMV co-occurrence with hypergeometric tests, applying a repertoire-size bias correction to TCR pairs. False discovery rates were estimated in a later analysis by permuting HLA or CMV assignments 20 times. In a later analysis, co-occurring TCRs were grouped with DBSCAN, and TCRdist sequence similarity was added when clustering was performed within HLA-allele-positive subsets. Co-occurrence clustering excluded repertoires with fewer than 30,000 or more than 120,000 public chains, plus five with anomalous nucleotide sharing. TCRdb limited this immuneACCESS table to in-frame rearrangements with V and J called. A share of clones is missing; checked studies link under half to unresolved V genes, and the rest is unexplained. V and J calls and clone size are copied from that table; D and trimming were computed from the DNA. The sample table records 200,000 to 250,000 clones; roughly 80% of these occur just once. The ten largest make up less than 3.5% of the sample.

The cohort was made up of 650 to 700 healthy bone marrow donors. Cohort members were all nominally healthy when sampled, although unrecorded immune exposures were likely present. The donor was CMV seronegative and was included in the group of 352 seronegative cohort members. Every donor gave a peripheral blood sample, and the peripheral blood mononuclear cells from that sample were used for TCR beta sequencing. The Qiagen DNeasy Blood Extraction Kit was used to extract genomic DNA from the blood cell samples. Sequenced: PBMCs. The receptor's source is a woman between 40 and 50 years old in good health and CMV-seronegative.

The bases are TGTGCCAGCACTACTACGGGGGAAGGGTTCGCCGGGGAGCTGTTTTTT. The resulting protein is CASTTTGEGFAGELFF. The chain is assembled from TRBV28 and TRBJ2-2; tentative D gene TRBD2, with 6 bases matching. Reading from cysteine to phenylalanine, the CDR3 counts 16 amino acids. Kept here is only the CDR3 DNA, which spans 48 bases and is read in frame from base 1. From a lookup of the germline V gene, CDR1 and CDR2 are MDHEN and SYDVKM. The trim is 7 bases for V and 6 bases for J, with a gap of 21 bases between the germline ends.